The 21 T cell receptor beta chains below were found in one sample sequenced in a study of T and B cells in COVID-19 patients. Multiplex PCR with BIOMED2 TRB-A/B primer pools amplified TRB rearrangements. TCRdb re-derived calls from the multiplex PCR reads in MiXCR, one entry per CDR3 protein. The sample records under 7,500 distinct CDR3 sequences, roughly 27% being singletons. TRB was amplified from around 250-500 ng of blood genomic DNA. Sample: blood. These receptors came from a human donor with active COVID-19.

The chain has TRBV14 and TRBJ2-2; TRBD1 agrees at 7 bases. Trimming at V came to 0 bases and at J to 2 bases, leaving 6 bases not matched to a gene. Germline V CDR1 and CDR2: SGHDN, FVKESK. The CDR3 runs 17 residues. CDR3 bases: TGTGCCAGCAGCCAAGATCTGTTAGGGGGCAACACCGGGGAGCTGTTTTTT. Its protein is CASSQDLLGGNTGELFF. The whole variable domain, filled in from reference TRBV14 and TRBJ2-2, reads EAGVTQFPSHSVIEKGQTVTLRCDPISGHDNLYWYRRVMGKEIKFLLHFVKESKQDESGMPNNRFLAERTGGTYSTLKVQPAELEDSGVYFCASSQDLLGGNTGELFFGEGSRLTVL.

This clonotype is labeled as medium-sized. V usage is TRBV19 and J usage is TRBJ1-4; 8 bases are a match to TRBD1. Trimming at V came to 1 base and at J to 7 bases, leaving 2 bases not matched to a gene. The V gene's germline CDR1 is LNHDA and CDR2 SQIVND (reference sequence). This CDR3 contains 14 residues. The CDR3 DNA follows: TGTGCCAGTAGTATAGGGGACAGGCCTGAAAAACTGTTTTTT. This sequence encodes CASSIGDRPEKLFF. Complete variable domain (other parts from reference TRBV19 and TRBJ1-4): DGGITQSPKYLFRKEGQNVTLSCEQNLNHDAMYWYRQDPGQGLRLIYYSQIVNDFQKGDIAEGYSVSREKKESFPLTVTSAQKNPTAFYLCASSIGDRPEKLFFGSGTQLSVL.

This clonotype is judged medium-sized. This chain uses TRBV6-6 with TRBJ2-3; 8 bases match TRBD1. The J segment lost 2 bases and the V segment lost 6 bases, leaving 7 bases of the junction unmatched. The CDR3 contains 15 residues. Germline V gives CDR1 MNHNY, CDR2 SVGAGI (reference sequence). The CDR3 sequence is CASRLGQGNTDTQYF. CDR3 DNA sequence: TGTGCCAGCAGGTTAGGACAGGGAAACACAGATACGCAGTATTTT.

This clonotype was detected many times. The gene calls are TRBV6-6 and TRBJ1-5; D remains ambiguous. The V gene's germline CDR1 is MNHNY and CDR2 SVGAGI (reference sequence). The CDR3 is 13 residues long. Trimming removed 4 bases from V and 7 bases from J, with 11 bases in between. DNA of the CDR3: TGTGCCAGCAGTTTCACGTCTTCGCAGCCCCAGCATTTT. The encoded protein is CASSFTSSQPQHF.

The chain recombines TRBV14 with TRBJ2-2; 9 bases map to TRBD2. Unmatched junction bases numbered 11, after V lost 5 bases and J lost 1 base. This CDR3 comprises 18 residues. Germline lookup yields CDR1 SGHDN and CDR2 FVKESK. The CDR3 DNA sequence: TGTGCCAGCAGCACCGTAGCGGGAGACTTACAGAACACCGGGGAGCTGTTTTTT. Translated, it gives CASSTVAGDLQNTGELFF.

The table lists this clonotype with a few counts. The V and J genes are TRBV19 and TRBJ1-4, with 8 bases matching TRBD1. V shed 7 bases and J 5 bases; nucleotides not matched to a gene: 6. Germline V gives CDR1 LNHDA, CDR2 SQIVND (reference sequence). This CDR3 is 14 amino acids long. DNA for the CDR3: TGTGCCAGTACCCGGACAGGGCCAAATGAAAAACTGTTTTTT. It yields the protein CASTRTGPNEKLFF. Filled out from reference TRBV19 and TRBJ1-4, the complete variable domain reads DGGITQSPKYLFRKEGQNVTLSCEQNLNHDAMYWYRQDPGQGLRLIYYSQIVNDFQKGDIAEGYSVSREKKESFPLTVTSAQKNPTAFYLCASTRTGPNEKLFFGSGTQLSVL.

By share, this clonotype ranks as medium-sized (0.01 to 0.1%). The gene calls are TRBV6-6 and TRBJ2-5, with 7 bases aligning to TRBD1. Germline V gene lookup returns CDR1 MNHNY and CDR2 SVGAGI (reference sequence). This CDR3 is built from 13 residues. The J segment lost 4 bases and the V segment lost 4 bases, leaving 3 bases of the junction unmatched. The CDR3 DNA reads TGTGCCAGCAGTTCGAACAGGGGAGAGACCCAGTACTTC. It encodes CASSSNRGETQYF.

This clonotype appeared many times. CDR3 DNA sequence: TGTGCCAGCAGTCACGGGTCGGGAGGCCCTGGTGAGCAGTTCTTC. Its translation: CASSHGSGGPGEQFF. The chain links TRBV6-6 to TRBJ2-1; TRBD2 matches 7 bases. The trim removed 5 bases at V and 9 bases at J, leaving 13 bases unmatched. Per germline, CDR1 MNHNY and CDR2 SVGAGI (reference sequence). The CDR3 loop spans 15 amino acids.

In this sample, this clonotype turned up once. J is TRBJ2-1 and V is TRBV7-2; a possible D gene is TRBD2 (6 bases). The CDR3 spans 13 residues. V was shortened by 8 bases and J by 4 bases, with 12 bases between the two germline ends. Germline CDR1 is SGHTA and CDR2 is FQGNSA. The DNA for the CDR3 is TGTGCCAGCGCGGGCGGGGCTTACAATGAGCAGTTCTTC. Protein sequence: CASAGGAYNEQFF.

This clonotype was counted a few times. The CDR3 nucleotides read TGTGCCAGCAGCGCGACTAGCGGGGGGGGAGAGACCCAGTACTTC. It is translated as CASSATSGGGETQYF. The chain uses TRBV7-9 and TRBJ2-5, with 14 bases fitting TRBD2. The trim removed 5 bases at V and 4 bases at J, leaving 3 bases unmatched. Germline CDR1 and CDR2: SEHNR and FQNEAQ (reference sequence). The CDR3 extends over 15 amino acids. Full variable domain (outside the CDR3, taken from reference TRBV7-9 and TRBJ2-5): DTGVSQNPRHKITKRGQNVTFRCDPISEHNRLYWYRQTLGQGPEFLTYFQNEAQLEKSRLLSDRFSAERPKGSFSTLEIQRTEQGDSAMYLCASSATSGGGETQYFGPGTRLLVL.

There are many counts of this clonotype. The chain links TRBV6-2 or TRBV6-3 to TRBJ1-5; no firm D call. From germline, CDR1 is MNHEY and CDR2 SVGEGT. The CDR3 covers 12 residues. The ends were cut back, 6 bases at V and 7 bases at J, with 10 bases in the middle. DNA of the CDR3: TGTGCCAGCAGCCACCCTACCCAGCCCCAGCATTTT. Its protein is CASSHPTQPQHF.

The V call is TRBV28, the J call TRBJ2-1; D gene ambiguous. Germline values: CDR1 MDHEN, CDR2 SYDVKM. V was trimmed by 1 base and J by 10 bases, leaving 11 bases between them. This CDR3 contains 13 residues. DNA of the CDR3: TGTGCCAGCAGTTTATCATCCCCGAACGAGCAGTTCTTC. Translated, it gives CASSLSSPNEQFF.

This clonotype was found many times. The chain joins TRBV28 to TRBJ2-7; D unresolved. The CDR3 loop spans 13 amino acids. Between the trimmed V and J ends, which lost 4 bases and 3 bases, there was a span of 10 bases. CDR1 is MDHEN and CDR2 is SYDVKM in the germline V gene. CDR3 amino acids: CASSSTRYYEQYF. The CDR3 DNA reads TGTGCCAGCAGTTCGACCAGGTACTACGAGCAGTACTTC.

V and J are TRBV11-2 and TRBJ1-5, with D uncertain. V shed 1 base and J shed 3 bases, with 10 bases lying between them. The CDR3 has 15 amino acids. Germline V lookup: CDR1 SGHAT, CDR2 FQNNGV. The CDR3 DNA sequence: TGTGCCAGCAGCTTAGGGTTACAGCTCAATCAGCCCCAGCATTTT. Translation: CASSLGLQLNQPQHF.

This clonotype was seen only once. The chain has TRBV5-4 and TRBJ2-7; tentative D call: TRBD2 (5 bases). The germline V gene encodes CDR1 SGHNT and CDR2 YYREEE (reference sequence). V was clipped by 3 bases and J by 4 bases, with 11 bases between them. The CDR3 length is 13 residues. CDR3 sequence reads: CASSSGGSYEQYF. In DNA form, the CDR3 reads TGTGCCAGCAGCTCCGGCGGGTCTTACGAGCAGTACTTC.

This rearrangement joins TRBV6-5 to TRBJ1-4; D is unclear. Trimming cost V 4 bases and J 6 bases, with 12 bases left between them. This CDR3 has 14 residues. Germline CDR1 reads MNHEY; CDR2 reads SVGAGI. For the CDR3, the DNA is TGTGCCAGCAGTTTCCGACTTGAGGATGAAAAACTGTTTTTT. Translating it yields CASSFRLEDEKLFF.

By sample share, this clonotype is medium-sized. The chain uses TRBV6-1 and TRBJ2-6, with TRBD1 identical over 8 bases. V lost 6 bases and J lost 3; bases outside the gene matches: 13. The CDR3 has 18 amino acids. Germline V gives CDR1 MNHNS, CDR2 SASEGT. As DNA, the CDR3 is TGTGCCAGCAGGGCCATGACAGGGGTGGGCTTTGGGGCCAACGTCCTGACTTTC. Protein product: CASRAMTGVGFGANVLTF.

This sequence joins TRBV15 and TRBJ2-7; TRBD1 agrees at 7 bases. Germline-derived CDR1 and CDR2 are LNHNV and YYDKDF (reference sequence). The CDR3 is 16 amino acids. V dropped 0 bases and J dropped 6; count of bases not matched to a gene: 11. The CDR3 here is CATSRDPGQRTLEQYF. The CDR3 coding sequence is TGTGCCACCAGCAGAGATCCGGGACAGAGGACCCTCGAGCAGTACTTC.

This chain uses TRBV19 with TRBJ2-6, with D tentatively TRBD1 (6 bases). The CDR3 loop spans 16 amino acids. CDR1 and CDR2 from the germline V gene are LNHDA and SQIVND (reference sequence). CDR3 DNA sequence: TGTGTTAGTAGTACTACAGGGTTCTCCGGGGCCAACGTCCTGACTTTC. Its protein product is CVSSTTGFSGANVLTF. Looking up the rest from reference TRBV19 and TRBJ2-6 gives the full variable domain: DGGITQSPKYLFRKEGQNVTLSCEQNLNHDAMYWYRQDPGQGLRLIYYSQIVNDFQKGDIAEGYSVSREKKESFPLTVTSAQKNPTAFYLCVSSTTGFSGANVLTFGAGSRLTVL.

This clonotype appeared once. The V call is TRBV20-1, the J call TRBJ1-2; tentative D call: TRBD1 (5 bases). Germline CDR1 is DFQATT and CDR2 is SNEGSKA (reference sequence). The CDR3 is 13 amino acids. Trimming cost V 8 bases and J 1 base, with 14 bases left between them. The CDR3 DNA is TGCAGTTCACAGGACGGGAGTAACTATGGCTACACCTTC. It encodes CSSQDGSNYGYTF.

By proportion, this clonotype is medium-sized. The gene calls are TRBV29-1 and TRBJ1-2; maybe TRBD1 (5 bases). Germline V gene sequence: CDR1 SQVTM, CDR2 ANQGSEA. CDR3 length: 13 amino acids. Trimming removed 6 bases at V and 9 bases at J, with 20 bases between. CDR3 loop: CSVPSLGGGSYTF. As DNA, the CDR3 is TGCAGCGTGCCCTCCCTGGGGGGAGGGAGCTACACCTTC. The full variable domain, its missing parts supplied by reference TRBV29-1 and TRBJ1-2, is SAVISQKPSRDICQRGTSLTIQCQVDSQVTMMFWYRQQPGQSLTLIATANQGSEATYESGFVIDKFPISRPNLTFSTLTVSNMSPEDSSIYLCSVPSLGGGSYTFGSGTRLTVV.